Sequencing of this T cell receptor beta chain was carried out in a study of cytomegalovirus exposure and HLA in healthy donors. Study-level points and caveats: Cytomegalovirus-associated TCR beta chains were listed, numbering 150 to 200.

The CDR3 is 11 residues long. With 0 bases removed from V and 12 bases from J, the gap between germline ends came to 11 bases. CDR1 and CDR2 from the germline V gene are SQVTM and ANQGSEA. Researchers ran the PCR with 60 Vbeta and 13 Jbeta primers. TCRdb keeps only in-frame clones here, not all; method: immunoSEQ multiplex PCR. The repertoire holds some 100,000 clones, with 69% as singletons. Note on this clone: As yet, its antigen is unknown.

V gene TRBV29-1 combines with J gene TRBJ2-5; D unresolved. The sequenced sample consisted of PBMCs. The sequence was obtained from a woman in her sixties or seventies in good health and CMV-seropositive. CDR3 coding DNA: TGCAGCGTTGAAGAAACCCTAGATAAGTACTTC. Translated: CSVEETLDKYF.